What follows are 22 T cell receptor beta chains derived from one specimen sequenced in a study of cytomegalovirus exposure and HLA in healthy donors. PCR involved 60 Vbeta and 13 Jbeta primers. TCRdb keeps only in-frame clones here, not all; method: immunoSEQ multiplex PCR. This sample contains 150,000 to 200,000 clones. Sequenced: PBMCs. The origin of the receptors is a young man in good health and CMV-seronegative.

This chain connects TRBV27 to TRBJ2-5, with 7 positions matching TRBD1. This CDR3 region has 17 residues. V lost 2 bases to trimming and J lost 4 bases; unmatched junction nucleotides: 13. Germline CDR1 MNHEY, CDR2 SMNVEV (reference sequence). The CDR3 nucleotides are TGTGCCAGCAGTTTAGACGCTCACAGGGGCTCTATAGAGACCCAGTACTTC. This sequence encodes CASSLDAHRGSIETQYF.

The CDR3, as DNA: TGTGCCAGCAGTTGGGTTGTTGGCAGGACGAACACCGGGGAGCTGTTTTTT. Translation: CASSWVVGRTNTGELFF. This chain connects TRBV28 to TRBJ2-2; no firm D call. The CDR3 contains 17 residues. The germline V gene has CDR1 MDHEN and CDR2 SYDVKM. V lost 4 bases and J 0 bases, leaving 15 bases between the germline ends. Based on the CDR3 plus reference TRBV28 and TRBJ2-2, the full variable domain is DVKVTQSSRYLVKRTGEKVFLECVQDMDHENMFWYRQDPGLGLRLIYFSYDVKMKEKGDIPEGYSVSREKKERFSLILESASTNQTSMYLCASSWVVGRTNTGELFFGEGSRLTVL.

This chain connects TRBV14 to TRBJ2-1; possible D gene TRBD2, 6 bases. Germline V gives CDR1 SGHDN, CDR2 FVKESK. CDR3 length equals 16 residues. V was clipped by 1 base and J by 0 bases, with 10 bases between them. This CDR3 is CASSQGTGASYNEQFF. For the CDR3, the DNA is TGTGCCAGCAGCCAAGGGACGGGAGCCTCCTACAATGAGCAGTTCTTC.

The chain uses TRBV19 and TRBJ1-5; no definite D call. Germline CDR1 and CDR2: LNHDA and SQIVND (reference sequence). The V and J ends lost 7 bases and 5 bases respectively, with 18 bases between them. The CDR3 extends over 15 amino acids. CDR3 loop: CASIERGLPDQPQHF. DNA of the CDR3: TGTGCCAGTATAGAGAGAGGACTGCCAGATCAGCCCCAGCATTTT.

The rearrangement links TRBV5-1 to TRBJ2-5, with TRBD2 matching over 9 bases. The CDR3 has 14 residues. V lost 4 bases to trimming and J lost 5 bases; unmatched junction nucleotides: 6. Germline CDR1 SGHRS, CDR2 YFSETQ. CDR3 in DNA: TGCGCCAGCAGCGCGGGAGGGCCTACGGAGACCCAGTACTTC. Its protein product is CASSAGGPTETQYF. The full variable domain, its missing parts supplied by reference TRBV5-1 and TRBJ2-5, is KAGVTQTPRYLIKTRGQQVTLSCSPISGHRSVSWYQQTPGQGLQFLFEYFSETQRNKGNFPGRFSGRQFSNSRSEMNVSTLELGDSALYLCASSAGGPTETQYFGPGTRLLVL.

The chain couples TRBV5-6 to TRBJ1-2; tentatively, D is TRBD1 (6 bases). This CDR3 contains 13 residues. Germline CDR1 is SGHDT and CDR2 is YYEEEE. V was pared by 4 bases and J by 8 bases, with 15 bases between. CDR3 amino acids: CASSRNRVDGYTF. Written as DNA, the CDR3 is TGTGCCAGCAGCCGGAACAGGGTCGACGGCTACACCTTC.

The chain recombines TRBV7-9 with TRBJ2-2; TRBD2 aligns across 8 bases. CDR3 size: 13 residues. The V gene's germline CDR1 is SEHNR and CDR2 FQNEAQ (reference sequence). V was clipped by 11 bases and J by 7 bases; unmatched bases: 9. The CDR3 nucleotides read TGTGCCTCACCGGGACTAGTTCTCGGGGAGCTGTTTTTT. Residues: CASPGLVLGELFF.

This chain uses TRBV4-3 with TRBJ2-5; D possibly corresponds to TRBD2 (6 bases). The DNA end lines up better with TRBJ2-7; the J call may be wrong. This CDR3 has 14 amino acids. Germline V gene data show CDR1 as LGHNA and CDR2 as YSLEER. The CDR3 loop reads CASSQGGALYEQYF. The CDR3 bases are TGCGCCAGCAGCCAAGGCGGGGCGCTCTACGAGCAGTACTTC.

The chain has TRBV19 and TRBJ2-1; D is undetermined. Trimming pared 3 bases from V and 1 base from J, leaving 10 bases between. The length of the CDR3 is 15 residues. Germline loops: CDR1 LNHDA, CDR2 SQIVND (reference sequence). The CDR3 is CASSIVLGSYNEQFF. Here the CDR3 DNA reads TGTGCCAGTAGTATCGTGCTAGGTTCCTACAATGAGCAGTTCTTC.

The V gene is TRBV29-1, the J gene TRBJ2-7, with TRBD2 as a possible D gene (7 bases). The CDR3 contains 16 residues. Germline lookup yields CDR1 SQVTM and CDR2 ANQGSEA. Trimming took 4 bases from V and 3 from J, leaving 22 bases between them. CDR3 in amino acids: CSVVSPHGGANYEQYF. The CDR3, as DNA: TGCAGCGTTGTTTCCCCCCATGGGGGGGCTAACTACGAGCAGTACTTC.

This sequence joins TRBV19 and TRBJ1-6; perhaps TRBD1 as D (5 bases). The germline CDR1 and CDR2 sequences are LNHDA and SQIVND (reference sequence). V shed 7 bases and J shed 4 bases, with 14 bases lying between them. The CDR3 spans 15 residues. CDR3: CASTKTRGYNSPLHF. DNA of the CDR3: TGTGCCAGTACTAAAACCCGGGGGTATAATTCACCCCTCCACTTT. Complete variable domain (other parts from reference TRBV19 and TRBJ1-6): DGGITQSPKYLFRKEGQNVTLSCEQNLNHDAMYWYRQDPGQGLRLIYYSQIVNDFQKGDIAEGYSVSREKKESFPLTVTSAQKNPTAFYLCASTKTRGYNSPLHFGNGTRLTVT.

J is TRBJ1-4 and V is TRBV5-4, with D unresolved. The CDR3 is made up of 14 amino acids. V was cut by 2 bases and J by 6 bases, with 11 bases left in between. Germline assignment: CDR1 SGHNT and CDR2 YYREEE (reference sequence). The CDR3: CASSLTAGDEKLFF. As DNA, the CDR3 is TGTGCCAGCAGCTTAACAGCGGGCGATGAAAAACTGTTTTTT.

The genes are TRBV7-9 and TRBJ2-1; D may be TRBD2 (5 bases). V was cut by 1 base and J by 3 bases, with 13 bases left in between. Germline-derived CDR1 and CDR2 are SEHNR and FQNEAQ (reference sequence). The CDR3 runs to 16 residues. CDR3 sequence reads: CASSLVLGARYNEQFF. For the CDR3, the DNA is TGTGCCAGCAGCTTAGTTCTGGGAGCTCGCTACAATGAGCAGTTCTTC.

In DNA, the CDR3 is TGTGCCAGCAGCTTAGTGCGGGGCAGAGGGTCCTACGAGCAGTACTTC. It encodes CASSLVRGRGSYEQYF. The chain carries TRBV11-2 and TRBJ2-7, with a tentative D call TRBD2 (6 bases). The V end lost 1 base, the J end lost 1 base, and 14 bases lay between the germline ends. The CDR3 totals 16 residues. Germline loops: CDR1 SGHAT, CDR2 FQNNGV.

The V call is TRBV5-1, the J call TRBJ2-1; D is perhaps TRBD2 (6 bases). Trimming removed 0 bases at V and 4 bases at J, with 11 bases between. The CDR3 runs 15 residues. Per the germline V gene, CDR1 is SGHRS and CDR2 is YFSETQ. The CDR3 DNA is TGCGCCAGCAGCTTGGCGGCGGGGCAGTACAATGAGCAGTTCTTC. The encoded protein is CASSLAAGQYNEQFF.

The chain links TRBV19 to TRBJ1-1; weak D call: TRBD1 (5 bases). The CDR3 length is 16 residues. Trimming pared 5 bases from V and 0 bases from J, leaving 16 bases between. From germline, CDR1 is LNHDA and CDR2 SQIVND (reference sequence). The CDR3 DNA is TGTGCCAGTAGTTTGGGGGGGTTCAGGATGAACACTGAAGCTTTCTTT. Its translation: CASSLGGFRMNTEAFF.

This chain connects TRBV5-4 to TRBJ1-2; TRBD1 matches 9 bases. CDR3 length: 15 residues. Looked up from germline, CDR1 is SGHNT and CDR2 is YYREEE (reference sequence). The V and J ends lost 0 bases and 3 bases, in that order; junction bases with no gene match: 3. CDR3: CASSLGQGEDYGYTF. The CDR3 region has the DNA TGTGCCAGCAGCTTGGGACAGGGGGAGGACTATGGCTACACCTTC.

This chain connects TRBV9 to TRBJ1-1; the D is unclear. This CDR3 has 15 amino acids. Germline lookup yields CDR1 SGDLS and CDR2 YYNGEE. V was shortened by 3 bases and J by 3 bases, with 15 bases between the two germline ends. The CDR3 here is CASSAGVKSHTEAFF. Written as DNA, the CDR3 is TGTGCCAGCAGCGCCGGGGTCAAAAGTCACACTGAAGCTTTCTTT.

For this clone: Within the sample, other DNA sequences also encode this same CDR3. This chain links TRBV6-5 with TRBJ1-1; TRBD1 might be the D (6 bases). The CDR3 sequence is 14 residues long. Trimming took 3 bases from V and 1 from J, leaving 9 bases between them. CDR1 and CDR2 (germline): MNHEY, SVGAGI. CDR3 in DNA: TGTGCCAGCAGTTATGACAGGAGGAACACTGAAGCTTTCTTT. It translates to CASSYDRRNTEAFF.

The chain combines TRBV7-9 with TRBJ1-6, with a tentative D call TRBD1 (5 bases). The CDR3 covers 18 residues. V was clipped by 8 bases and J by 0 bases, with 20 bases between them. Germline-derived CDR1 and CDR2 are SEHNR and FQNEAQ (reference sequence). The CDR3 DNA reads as TGTGCCAGCGACGCAGGGTCGGGGGGGACCTCCTATAATTCACCCCTCCACTTT. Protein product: CASDAGSGGTSYNSPLHF.

The CDR3 DNA follows: TGTGCCAGCAGTGTCGAAAAGCTTACAGGGGCCAATCAGCCCCAGCATTTT. Translated: CASSVEKLTGANQPQHF. This rearrangement joins TRBV2 to TRBJ1-5; TRBD1 matches 7 bases. Germline V gene sequence: CDR1 SNHLY, CDR2 FYNNEI. Trimming at V came to 4 bases and at J to 3 bases, leaving 12 bases not matched to a gene. The CDR3 runs 17 residues. Based on the CDR3 plus reference TRBV2 and TRBJ1-5, the full variable domain is EPEVTQTPSHQVTQMGQEVILRCVPISNHLYFYWYRQILGQKVEFLVSFYNNEISEKSEIFDDQFSVERPDGSNFTLKIRSTKLEDSAMYFCASSVEKLTGANQPQHFGDGTRLSIL.

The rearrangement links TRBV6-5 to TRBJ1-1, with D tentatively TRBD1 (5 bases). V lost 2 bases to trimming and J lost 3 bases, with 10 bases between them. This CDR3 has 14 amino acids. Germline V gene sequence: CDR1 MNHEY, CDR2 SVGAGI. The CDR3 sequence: CASSYDGGDTEAFF. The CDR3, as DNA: TGTGCCAGCAGTTACGATGGGGGGGACACTGAAGCTTTCTTT.